A single sample is the source of the 30 T cell receptor beta chains below, sequenced in a study of T cell responses to AZD1222 COVID-19 vaccine. Clones were sequenced by immunoSEQ multiplex PCR, and TCRdb holds only the in-frame ones, with some missing. The data hold 90,000 to 120,000 clones, with about 90% observed a single time. The sequenced sample was peripheral blood, obtained on day 0 of AZD1222 vaccination. These receptors all come from an adult in good health.

The genes are TRBV5-1 and TRBJ2-3, with 14 positions matching TRBD2. V shed 0 bases, J shed 3 bases, and the junction held 3 bases outside the gene matches. Germline V lookup: CDR1 SGHRS, CDR2 YFSETQ. The CDR3 extends over 17 amino acids. For the CDR3, the DNA is TGCGCCAGCAGCTTGGAGGGGACTAGCGGGGGAACAGATACGCAGTATTTT. Its translation: CASSLEGTSGGTDTQYF.

This clone was seen once. The chain carries TRBV30 and TRBJ1-1, with D possibly being TRBD1 (6 bases). The germline CDR1 and CDR2 sequences are GTSNPN and SVGIG (reference sequence). This CDR3 contains 13 residues. V was cut by 5 bases and J by 6 bases, with 16 bases left in between. The CDR3 loop reads CAWEGGADAEAFF. CDR3 nucleotide sequence: TGTGCCTGGGAAGGGGGGGCGGATGCTGAAGCTTTCTTT.

The count of this clone is one. The genes are TRBV20-1 and TRBJ1-2; no reliable D call. Trimming left V 6 bases short and J 6 bases short, with 8 bases between. The CDR3 has 10 residues. The germline gives CDR1 DFQATT, CDR2 SNEGSKA (reference sequence). Here the CDR3 reads CSAPGDGYTF. In DNA form, the CDR3 reads TGCAGTGCCCCCGGGGATGGCTACACCTTC.

The rearrangement joins TRBV7-3 to TRBJ2-5, with D unclear. The germline V and J ends were trimmed by 2 bases and 1 base, with 5 bases remaining between them. The CDR3 contains 13 residues. The germline V gene encodes CDR1 SGHTA and CDR2 FQGTGA. DNA of the CDR3: TGTGCCAGCAGCTTATATTCCCAAGAGACCCAGTACTTC. It codes for CASSLYSQETQYF.

The chain is built from TRBV30 and TRBJ1-2; D remains unclear. Germline V lookup: CDR1 GTSNPN, CDR2 SVGIG (reference sequence). The V end lost 4 bases, the J end lost 6 bases, and 12 bases lay between the germline ends. The CDR3 sequence is 12 residues long. The CDR3 region is CAWMASHHGYTF. In DNA form, the CDR3 reads TGTGCCTGGATGGCTAGTCATCATGGCTACACCTTC.

This chain uses TRBV6-2 or TRBV6-3 with TRBJ2-4, with D tentatively TRBD2 (7 bases). Germline V CDR1 and CDR2: MNHEY, SVGEGT. V lost 2 bases, J lost 3 bases, and 14 bases lay in between. The CDR3 totals 16 residues. The DNA for the CDR3 is TGTGCCAGCAGTTACGCCCCGAGGGGGGGCAAAAACATTCAGTACTTC. Translating it yields CASSYAPRGGKNIQYF.

This chain's CDR3 is CASSQRGQGFGKLFF. The CDR3 coding sequence is TGCGCCAGCAGCCAAAGGGGACAGGGGTTTGGGAAACTGTTTTTT. The V and J genes are TRBV4-3 and TRBJ1-4; TRBD1 matches 10 bases. V gave up 2 bases and J gave up 11 bases; unmatched junction bases: 8. Germline CDR1 LGHNA, CDR2 YSLEER. CDR3 length: 15 amino acids.

V is TRBV9 and J is TRBJ2-7; no clear D gene. The germline V gene has CDR1 SGDLS and CDR2 YYNGEE. This CDR3 spans 13 amino acids. Trimming removed 3 bases at V and 1 base at J, with 8 bases between. The CDR3 loop reads CASSAPRSYEQYF. DNA of the CDR3: TGTGCCAGCAGCGCCCCAAGGTCCTACGAGCAGTACTTC.

The chain carries TRBV5-1 and TRBJ1-2; no definite D call. CDR1 is SGHRS and CDR2 is YFSETQ in the germline V gene. V was pared by 0 bases and J by 1 base, with 7 bases between. The CDR3 contains 14 residues. The CDR3 DNA reads as TGCGCCAGCAGCTTGGATTCATATAACTATGGCTACACCTTC. Translation gives CASSLDSYNYGYTF.

The genes are TRBV7-7 and TRBJ2-1; 9 bases fit TRBD2. J was trimmed by 5 bases and V by 5 bases; bases with no gene match: 7. CDR1 and CDR2 (germline): SSHAT, FNYEAQ (reference sequence). The length of the CDR3 is 15 residues. The CDR3 DNA reads as TGTGCCAGCAGCCCCCTAGCGGGGCTAAACAATGAGCAGTTCTTC. Its translation: CASSPLAGLNNEQFF.

Only a few counts were recorded for this clone. The chain recombines TRBV19 with TRBJ1-5; D is undetermined. The V end was cut by 1 base, the J end by 3 bases, with 7 bases between. The CDR3 is 14 residues long. Looked up from germline, CDR1 is LNHDA and CDR2 is SQIVND (reference sequence). CDR3 DNA: TGTGCCAGTAGTATAGTCCCCCTCAATCAGCCCCAGCATTTT. Translated, it gives CASSIVPLNQPQHF.

The gene calls are TRBV30 and TRBJ2-7, with D possibly matching TRBD2 (6 bases). With 0 bases removed from V and 2 bases from J, the gap between germline ends came to 8 bases. CDR1 is GTSNPN and CDR2 is SVGIG in the germline V gene (reference sequence). The CDR3 spans 13 residues. CDR3 residues: CAWSVGGPYEQYF. DNA of the CDR3: TGTGCCTGGAGTGTGGGGGGACCCTACGAGCAGTACTTC. The full variable domain, in which reference TRBV30 and TRBJ2-7 provide the parts outside the CDR3, is SQTIHQWPATLVQPVGSPLSLECTVEGTSNPNLYWYRQAAGRGLQLLFYSVGIGQISSEVPQNLSASRPQDRQFILSSKKLLLSDSGFYLCAWSVGGPYEQYFGPGTRLTVT.

The rearrangement uses TRBV10-3 and TRBJ2-3; D gene uncertain. Trimming left V 3 bases short and J 3 bases short, with 13 bases between. This CDR3 has 15 amino acids. Germline loops: CDR1 ENHRY, CDR2 SYGVKD. CDR3 sequence reads: CAISEFEIGTDTQYF. In nucleotides, the CDR3 is TGTGCCATCAGTGAATTCGAGATAGGAACAGATACGCAGTATTTT.

V usage is TRBV25-1 and J usage is TRBJ1-1; a weak D match, TRBD1 (6 bases). V lost 4 bases and J 2 bases, leaving 8 bases between the germline ends. From germline, CDR1 is MGHDK and CDR2 SYGVNS. This CDR3 contains 13 residues. CDR3 amino acids: CASSGGTNTEAFF. Here the CDR3 DNA reads TGTGCCAGCAGTGGTGGGACAAACACTGAAGCTTTCTTT.

The CDR3 DNA sequence: TGTGCCATCAGGGAGGGGCAGGGATATGGCTACACCTTC. Residues: CAIREGQGYGYTF. The chain employs TRBV10-3 and TRBJ1-2; a possible D gene is TRBD1 (5 bases). CDR1 ENHRY and CDR2 SYGVKD come from the germline V gene. The ends were cut back, 6 bases at V and 5 bases at J, with 13 bases in the middle. The CDR3 contains 13 residues.

The rearrangement uses TRBV4-1 and TRBJ2-1, with D possibly called TRBD1 or TRBD2 (5 bases each). This CDR3 is built from 14 residues. Looked up from germline, CDR1 is MGHRA and CDR2 is YSYEKL. Trimming took off 4 bases at V and 4 bases at J, with 11 bases between the two ends. CDR3 protein: CASSREGPYNEQFF. The CDR3 bases are TGCGCCAGCAGCCGAGAGGGACCGTACAATGAGCAGTTCTTC.

This chain connects TRBV2 to TRBJ2-1; 8 nucleotides match TRBD2. Germline CDR1 SNHLY, CDR2 FYNNEI. This CDR3 spans 14 amino acids. Trimming removed 6 bases from V and 1 base from J; junction bases left unmatched: 2. CDR3 DNA: TGTGCCAGCAGGGAGCGGGGGTCCTACAATGAGCAGTTCTTC. Translation gives CASRERGSYNEQFF.

This clone was counted a single time. The rearrangement joins TRBV5-1 to TRBJ2-7; 7 bases align to TRBD1. The CDR3 contains 15 residues. The junction had 11 bases not matched to a gene; V was cut back by 4 bases and J by 4 bases. Germline-derived CDR1 and CDR2 are SGHRS and YFSETQ. The CDR3 spells CASSPDSDRWYEQYF. Here the CDR3 DNA reads TGCGCCAGCAGCCCAGATTCGGACAGGTGGTACGAGCAGTACTTC.

CDR3 residues: CASSGSEHTQYF. The CDR3, as DNA: TGTGCCAGCAGCGGATCGGAACATACGCAGTATTTT. V usage is TRBV5-6 and J usage is TRBJ2-3; D gene unclear. Per the germline V gene, CDR1 is SGHDT and CDR2 is YYEEEE. The CDR3 consists of 12 residues. Trimming took 4 bases from V and 7 from J, leaving 10 bases between them.

The gene calls are TRBV7-9 and TRBJ1-2, with 8 bases aligning to TRBD1. The germline CDR1 and CDR2 sequences are SEHNR and FQNEAQ (reference sequence). The junction had 10 bases not matched to a gene; V was cut back by 10 bases and J by 3 bases. The CDR3 is made up of 14 amino acids. The CDR3 coding sequence is TGTGCCACCGGCGAGGACAGGGTAGACTATGGCTACACCTTC. It specifies CATGEDRVDYGYTF.

The J gene is TRBJ2-2, the V gene TRBV19; D gene ambiguous. The CDR3 is 16 amino acids. Germline V gives CDR1 LNHDA, CDR2 SQIVND (reference sequence). With 5 bases removed from V and 1 base from J, the gap between germline ends came to 14 bases. As DNA, the CDR3 is TGTGCCAGTAGTCCACGGTCGATAGGGAACACCGGGGAGCTGTTTTTT. As protein: CASSPRSIGNTGELFF.

This chain uses TRBV11-2 with TRBJ2-7; the match to TRBD1 covers 7 bases. The germline gives CDR1 SGHAT, CDR2 FQNNGV. The V segment lost 5 bases and the J segment 6 bases; nucleotides outside the gene matches: 4. CDR3 length: 12 amino acids. This CDR3 is CASSIYRGEQYF. The CDR3 DNA follows: TGTGCCAGCAGCATTTACAGGGGCGAGCAGTACTTC.

The chain links TRBV30 to TRBJ2-3; D is possibly TRBD2 (6 bases). The CDR3 totals 15 residues. In germline, CDR1 is GTSNPN, CDR2 SVGIG (reference sequence). Trimming removed 0 bases from V and 1 base from J, with 11 bases in between. The CDR3 region is CAWSVRWGGTDTQYF. CDR3 coding DNA: TGTGCCTGGAGTGTACGGTGGGGGGGCACAGATACGCAGTATTTT.

The rearrangement joins TRBV25-1 to TRBJ1-5; tentative D call: TRBD1 (5 bases). Germline assignment: CDR1 MGHDK and CDR2 SYGVNS. This CDR3 has 16 amino acids. With 1 base removed from V and 2 bases from J, the gap between germline ends came to 12 bases. CDR3 region: CASSESGRGGNQPQHF. CDR3 DNA: TGTGCCAGCAGTGAATCGGGTAGGGGTGGCAATCAGCCCCAGCATTTT.

This rearrangement joins TRBV5-8 to TRBJ2-7; 8 positions match TRBD2. Germline V CDR1 and CDR2: SGHTS, YDEGEE. CDR3 length: 13 amino acids. The trim removed 4 bases at V and 3 bases at J, leaving 3 bases unmatched. The CDR3 DNA is TGTGCCAGCAGCAGCGGGGGTGGCTACGAGCAGTACTTC. The encoded protein is CASSSGGGYEQYF.

The chain has TRBV9 and TRBJ2-1; a weak D match, TRBD2 (5 bases). V lost 0 bases to trimming and J lost 8 bases, with 9 bases between them. The CDR3 covers 13 residues. Germline lookup yields CDR1 SGDLS and CDR2 YYNGEE. The CDR3: CASSVGESDEQFF. The CDR3 region has the DNA TGTGCCAGCAGCGTAGGGGAGTCGGATGAGCAGTTCTTC. The variable domain in full, completed from reference TRBV9 and TRBJ2-1, reads DSGVTQTPKHLITATGQRVTLRCSPRSGDLSVYWYQQSLDQGLQFLIQYYNGEERAKGNILERFSAQQFPDLHSELNLSSLELGDSALYFCASSVGESDEQFFGPGTRLTVL.

The chain is built from TRBV6-5 and TRBJ2-7, with TRBD1 identical over 7 bases. With V trimmed by 2 bases and J by 3 bases, 7 bases remained unmatched. Germline V gene sequence: CDR1 MNHEY, CDR2 SVGAGI. The CDR3 runs 15 residues. CDR3 nucleotides: TGTGCCAGCAGTTACCTTCAGACAGGGAACTACGAGCAGTACTTC. Protein: CASSYLQTGNYEQYF.

The gene calls are TRBV6-5 and TRBJ1-2; 7 nucleotides line up with TRBD1. Germline-derived CDR1 and CDR2 are MNHEY and SVGAGI. The CDR3 spans 14 residues. The trim removed 6 bases at V and 3 bases at J, leaving 7 bases unmatched. The CDR3, as DNA: TGTGCCAGCAGACCGACAGGGAGAGACTATGGCTACACCTTC. Translation gives CASRPTGRDYGYTF.

The rearrangement links TRBV13 to TRBJ2-7, with TRBD1 matching over 8 bases. Germline lookup yields CDR1 PRHDT and CDR2 FYEKMQ (reference sequence). The CDR3 is made up of 14 amino acids. The trim removed 6 bases at V and 8 bases at J, leaving 12 bases unmatched. As DNA, the CDR3 is TGTGCCAGCAGAACGGTAGGACAGGGCCTGAAGCAGTACTTC. Amino acid sequence: CASRTVGQGLKQYF. The full variable domain, with the rest looked up from reference TRBV13 and TRBJ2-7, is AAGVIQSPRHLIKEKRETATLKCYPIPRHDTVYWYQQGPGQDPQFLISFYEKMQSDKGSIPDRFSAQQFSDYHSELNMSSLELGDSALYFCASRTVGQGLKQYFGPGTRLTVT.

Worth noting for this clone: A junction boundary mismatches the germline segment, possibly from a read error. J is TRBJ1-2 and V is TRBV6-1; no firm D call. The CDR3 sequence is 12 residues long. CDR1 and CDR2 from the germline V gene are MNHNS and SASEGT. The chain's CDR3 is CASREVNYGYTF. CDR3 bases: TGTGCCAGCAGGGAAGTAAACTATGGCTACACCTTC.